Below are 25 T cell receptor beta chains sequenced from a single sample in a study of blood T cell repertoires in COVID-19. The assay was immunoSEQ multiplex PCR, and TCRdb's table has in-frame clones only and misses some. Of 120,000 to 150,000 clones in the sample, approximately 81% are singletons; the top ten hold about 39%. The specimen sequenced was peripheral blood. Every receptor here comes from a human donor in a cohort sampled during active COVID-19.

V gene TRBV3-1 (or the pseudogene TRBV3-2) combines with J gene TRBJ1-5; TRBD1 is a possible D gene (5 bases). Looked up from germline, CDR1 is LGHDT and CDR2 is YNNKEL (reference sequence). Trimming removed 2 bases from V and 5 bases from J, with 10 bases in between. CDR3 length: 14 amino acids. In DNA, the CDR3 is TGTGCCAGCAGCCAACACGGAGGGGATCAGCCCCAGCATTTT. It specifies CASSQHGGDQPQHF.

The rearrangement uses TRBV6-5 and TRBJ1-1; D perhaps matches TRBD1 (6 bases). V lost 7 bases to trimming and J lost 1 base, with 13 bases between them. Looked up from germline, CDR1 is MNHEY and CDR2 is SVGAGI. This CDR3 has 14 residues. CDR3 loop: CASISPTGNTEAFF. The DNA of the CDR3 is TGTGCCAGCATAAGTCCGACAGGGAACACTGAAGCTTTCTTT.

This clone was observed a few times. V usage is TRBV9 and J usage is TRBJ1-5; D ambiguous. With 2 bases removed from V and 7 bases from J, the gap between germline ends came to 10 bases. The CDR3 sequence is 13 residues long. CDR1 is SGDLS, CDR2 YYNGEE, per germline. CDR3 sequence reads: CASSVPPIQPQHF. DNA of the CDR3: TGTGCCAGCAGCGTCCCCCCCATCCAGCCCCAGCATTTT.

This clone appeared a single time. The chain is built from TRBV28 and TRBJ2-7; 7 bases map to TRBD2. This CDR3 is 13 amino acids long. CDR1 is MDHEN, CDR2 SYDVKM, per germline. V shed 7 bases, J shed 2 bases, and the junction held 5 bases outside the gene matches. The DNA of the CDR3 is TGTGCCAGCACCAATGGGGGGGCCTACGAGCAGTACTTC. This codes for CASTNGGAYEQYF.

CDR3 DNA sequence: TGTGCCAGCAGCTTAGCCCCGGGAGGGAGCAATCAGCCCCAGCATTTT. Its protein is CASSLAPGGSNQPQHF. The V and J genes are TRBV7-2 and TRBJ1-5; unclear D gene. The V end lost 0 bases, the J end lost 1 base, and 10 bases lay between the germline ends. Germline CDR1 SGHTA, CDR2 FQGNSA. The CDR3 is 16 residues long.

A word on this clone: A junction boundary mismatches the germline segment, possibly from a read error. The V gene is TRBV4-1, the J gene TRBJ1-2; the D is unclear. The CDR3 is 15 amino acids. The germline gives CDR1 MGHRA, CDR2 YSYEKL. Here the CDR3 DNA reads TGCGCCAGCAGCCAAGATTATCATTTCAACTATGACTACACCTTC. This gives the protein CASSQDYHFNYDYTF.

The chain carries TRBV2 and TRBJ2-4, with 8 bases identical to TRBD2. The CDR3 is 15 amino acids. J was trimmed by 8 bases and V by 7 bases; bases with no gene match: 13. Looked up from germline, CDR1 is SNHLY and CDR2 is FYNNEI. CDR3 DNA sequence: TGTGCCAGCAAGCTGGCCCGGACTAGCAGTGACATTCAGTACTTC. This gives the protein CASKLARTSSDIQYF.

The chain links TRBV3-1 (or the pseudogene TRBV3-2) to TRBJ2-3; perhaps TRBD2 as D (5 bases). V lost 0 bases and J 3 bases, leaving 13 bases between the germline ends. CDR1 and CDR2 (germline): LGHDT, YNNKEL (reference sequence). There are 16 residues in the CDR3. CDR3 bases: TGTGCCAGCAGCCAAGATGAGCTAGCCGTTACAGATACGCAGTATTTT. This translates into CASSQDELAVTDTQYF.

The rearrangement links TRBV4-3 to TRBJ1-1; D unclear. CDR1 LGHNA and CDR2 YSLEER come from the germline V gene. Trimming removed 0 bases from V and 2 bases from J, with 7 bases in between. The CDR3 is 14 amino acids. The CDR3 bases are TGCGCCAGCAGCCAAGATCCTTATAACACTGAAGCTTTCTTT. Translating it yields CASSQDPYNTEAFF.

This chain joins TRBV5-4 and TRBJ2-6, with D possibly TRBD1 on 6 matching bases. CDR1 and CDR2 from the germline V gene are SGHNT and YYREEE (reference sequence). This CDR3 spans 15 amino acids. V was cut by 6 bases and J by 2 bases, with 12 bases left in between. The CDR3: CASTPRGTGANVLTF. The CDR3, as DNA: TGTGCCAGCACCCCCAGGGGTACTGGGGCCAACGTCCTGACTTTC.

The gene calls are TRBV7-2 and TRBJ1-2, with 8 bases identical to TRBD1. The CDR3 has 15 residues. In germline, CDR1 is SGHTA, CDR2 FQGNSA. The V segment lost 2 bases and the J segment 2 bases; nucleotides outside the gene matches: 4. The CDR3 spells CASSLRRGPNYGYTF. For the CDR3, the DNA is TGTGCCAGCAGCTTACGCAGGGGGCCGAACTATGGCTACACCTTC.

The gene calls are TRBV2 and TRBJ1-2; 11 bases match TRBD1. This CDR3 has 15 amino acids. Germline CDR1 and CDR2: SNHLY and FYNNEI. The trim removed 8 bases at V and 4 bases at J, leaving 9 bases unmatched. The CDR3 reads CASGPGGQGAYGYTF. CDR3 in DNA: TGTGCCAGCGGGCCGGGTGGACAGGGGGCCTATGGCTACACCTTC.

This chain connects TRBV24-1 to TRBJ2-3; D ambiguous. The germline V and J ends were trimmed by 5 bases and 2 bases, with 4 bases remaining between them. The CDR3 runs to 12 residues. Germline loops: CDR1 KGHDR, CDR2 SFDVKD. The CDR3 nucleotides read TGTGCCACCAGTGCCAACACAGATACGCAGTATTTT. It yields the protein CATSANTDTQYF.

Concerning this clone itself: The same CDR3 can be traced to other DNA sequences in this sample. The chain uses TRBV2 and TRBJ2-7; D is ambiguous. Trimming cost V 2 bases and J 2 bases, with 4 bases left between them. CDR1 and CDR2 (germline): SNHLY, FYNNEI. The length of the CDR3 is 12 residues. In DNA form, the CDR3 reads TGTGCCAGCAGTGAAACTCCCTACGAGCAGTACTTC. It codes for CASSETPYEQYF.

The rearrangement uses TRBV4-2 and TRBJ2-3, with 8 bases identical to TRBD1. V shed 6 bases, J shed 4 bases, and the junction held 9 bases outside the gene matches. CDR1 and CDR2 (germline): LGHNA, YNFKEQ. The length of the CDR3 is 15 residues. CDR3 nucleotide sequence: TGTGCCAGCAGACACGGACAGGGTATCCCAGATACGCAGTATTTT. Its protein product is CASRHGQGIPDTQYF.

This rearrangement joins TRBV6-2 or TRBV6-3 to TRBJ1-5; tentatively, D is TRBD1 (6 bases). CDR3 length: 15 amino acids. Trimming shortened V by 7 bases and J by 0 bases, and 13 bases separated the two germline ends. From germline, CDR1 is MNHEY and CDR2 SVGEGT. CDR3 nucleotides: TGTGCCAGCACCCCGACAGGAGATAGCAATCAGCCCCAGCATTTT. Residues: CASTPTGDSNQPQHF.

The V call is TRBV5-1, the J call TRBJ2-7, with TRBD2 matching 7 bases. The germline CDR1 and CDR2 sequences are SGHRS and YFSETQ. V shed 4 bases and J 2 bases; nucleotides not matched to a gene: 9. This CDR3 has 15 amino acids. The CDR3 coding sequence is TGCGCCAGCAGCCACACTAGCGTACGCCCCTACGAGCAGTACTTC. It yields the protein CASSHTSVRPYEQYF.

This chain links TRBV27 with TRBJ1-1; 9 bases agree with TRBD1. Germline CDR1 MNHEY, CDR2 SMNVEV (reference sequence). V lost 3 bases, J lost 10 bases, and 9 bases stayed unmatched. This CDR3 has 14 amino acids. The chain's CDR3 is CASSFGTGGAGAFF. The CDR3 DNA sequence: TGTGCCAGCAGTTTTGGAACAGGGGGCGCGGGAGCTTTCTTT.

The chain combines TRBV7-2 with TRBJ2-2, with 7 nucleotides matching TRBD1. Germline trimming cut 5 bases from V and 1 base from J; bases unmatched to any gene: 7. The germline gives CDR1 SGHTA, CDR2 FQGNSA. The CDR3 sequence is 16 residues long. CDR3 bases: TGTGCCAGCAGCACAGGGACAGTTATGAACACCGGGGAGCTGTTTTTT. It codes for CASSTGTVMNTGELFF.

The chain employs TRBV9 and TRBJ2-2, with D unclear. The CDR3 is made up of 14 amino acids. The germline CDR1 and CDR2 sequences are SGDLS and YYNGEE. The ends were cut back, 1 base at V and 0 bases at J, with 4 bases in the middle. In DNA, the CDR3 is TGTGCCAGCAGCGTACCCACGAACACCGGGGAGCTGTTTTTT. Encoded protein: CASSVPTNTGELFF. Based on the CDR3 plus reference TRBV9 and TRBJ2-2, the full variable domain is DSGVTQTPKHLITATGQRVTLRCSPRSGDLSVYWYQQSLDQGLQFLIQYYNGEERAKGNILERFSAQQFPDLHSELNLSSLELGDSALYFCASSVPTNTGELFFGEGSRLTVL.

The CDR3 nucleotides read TGTGCCAGCGAAACTAGTTTTAATTCACCCCTCCACTTT. It specifies CASETSFNSPLHF. V gene TRBV6-5 combines with J gene TRBJ1-6; D unclear. The CDR3 has 13 amino acids. The germline CDR1 and CDR2 sequences are MNHEY and SVGAGI. The V and J ends lost 8 bases and 6 bases respectively, with 11 bases between them.

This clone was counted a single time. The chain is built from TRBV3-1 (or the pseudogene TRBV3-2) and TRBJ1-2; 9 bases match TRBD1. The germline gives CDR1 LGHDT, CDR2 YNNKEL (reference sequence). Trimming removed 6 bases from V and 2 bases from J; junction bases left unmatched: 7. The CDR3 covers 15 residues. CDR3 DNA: TGTGCCAGCAGGCCTCCGGGACAGGGAAACTATGGCTACACCTTC. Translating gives CASRPPGQGNYGYTF.

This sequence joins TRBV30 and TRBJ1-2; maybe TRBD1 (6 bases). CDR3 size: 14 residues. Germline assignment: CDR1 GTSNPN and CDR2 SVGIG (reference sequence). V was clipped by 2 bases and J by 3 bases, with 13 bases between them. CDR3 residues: CAWSNQGFDYGYTF. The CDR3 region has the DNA TGTGCCTGGAGTAATCAGGGGTTTGACTATGGCTACACCTTC.

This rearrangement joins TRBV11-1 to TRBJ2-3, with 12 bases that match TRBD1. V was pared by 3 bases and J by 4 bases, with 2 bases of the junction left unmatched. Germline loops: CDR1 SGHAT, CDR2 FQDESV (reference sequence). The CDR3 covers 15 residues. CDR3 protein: CASSLGQGAADTQYF. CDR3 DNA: TGTGCCAGCAGCTTGGGACAGGGGGCTGCAGATACGCAGTATTTT.

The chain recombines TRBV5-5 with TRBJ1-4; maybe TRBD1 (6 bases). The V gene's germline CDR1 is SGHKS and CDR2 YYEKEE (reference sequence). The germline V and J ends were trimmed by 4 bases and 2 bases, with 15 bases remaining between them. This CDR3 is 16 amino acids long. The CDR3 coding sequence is TGTGCCAGCAGCCCAAGGGGGACGGATACTAATGAAAAACTGTTTTTT. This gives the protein CASSPRGTDTNEKLFF.